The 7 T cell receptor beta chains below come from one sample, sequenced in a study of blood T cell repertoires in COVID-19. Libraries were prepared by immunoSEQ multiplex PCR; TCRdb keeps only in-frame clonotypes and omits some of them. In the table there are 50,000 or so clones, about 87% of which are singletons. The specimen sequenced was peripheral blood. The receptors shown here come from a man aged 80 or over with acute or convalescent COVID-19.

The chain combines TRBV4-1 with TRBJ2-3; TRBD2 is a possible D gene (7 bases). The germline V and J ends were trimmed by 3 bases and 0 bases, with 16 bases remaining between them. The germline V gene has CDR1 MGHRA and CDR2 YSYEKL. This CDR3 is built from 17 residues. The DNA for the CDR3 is TGCGCCAGCAGCCAGAGGTGGGGGGGCCCCAGCACAGATACGCAGTATTTT. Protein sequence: CASSQRWGGPSTDTQYF.

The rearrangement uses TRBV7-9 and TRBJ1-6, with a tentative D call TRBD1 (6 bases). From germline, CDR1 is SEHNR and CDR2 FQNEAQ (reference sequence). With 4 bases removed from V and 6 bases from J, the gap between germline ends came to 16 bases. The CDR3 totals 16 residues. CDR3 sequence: CASSSPDSLFNSPLHF. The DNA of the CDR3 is TGTGCCAGCAGCTCCCCGGACAGCCTTTTTAATTCACCCCTCCACTTT.

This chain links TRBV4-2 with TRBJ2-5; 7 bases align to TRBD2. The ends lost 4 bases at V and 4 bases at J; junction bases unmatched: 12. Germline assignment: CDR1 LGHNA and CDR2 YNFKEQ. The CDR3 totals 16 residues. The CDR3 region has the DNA TGTGCCAGCAGCCGCCTCGCCGCGGGGGAGGGAGAGACCCAGTACTTC. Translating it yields CASSRLAAGEGETQYF.

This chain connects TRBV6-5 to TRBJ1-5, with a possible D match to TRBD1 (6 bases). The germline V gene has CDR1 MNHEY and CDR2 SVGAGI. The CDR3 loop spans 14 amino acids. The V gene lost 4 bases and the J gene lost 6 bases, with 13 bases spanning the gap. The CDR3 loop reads CASSSTVGGQPQHF. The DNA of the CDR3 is TGTGCCAGCAGTTCAACGGTAGGGGGTCAGCCCCAGCATTTT.

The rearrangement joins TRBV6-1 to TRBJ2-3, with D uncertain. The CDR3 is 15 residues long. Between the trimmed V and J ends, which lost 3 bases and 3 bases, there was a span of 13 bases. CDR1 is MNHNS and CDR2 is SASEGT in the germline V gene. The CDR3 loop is CASSETETPTDTQYF. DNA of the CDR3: TGTGCCAGCAGTGAGACGGAGACTCCAACAGATACGCAGTATTTT.

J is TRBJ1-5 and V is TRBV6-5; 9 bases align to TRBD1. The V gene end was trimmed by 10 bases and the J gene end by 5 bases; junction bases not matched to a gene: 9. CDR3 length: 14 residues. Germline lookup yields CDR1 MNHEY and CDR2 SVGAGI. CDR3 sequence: CATSSTGGDQPQHF. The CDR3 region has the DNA TGTGCCACCTCATCGACAGGGGGGGATCAGCCCCAGCATTTT.

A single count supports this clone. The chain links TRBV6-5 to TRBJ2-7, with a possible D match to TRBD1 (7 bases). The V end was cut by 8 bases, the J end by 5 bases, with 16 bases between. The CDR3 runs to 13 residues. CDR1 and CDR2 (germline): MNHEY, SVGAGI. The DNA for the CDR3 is TGTGCCAGCCGACTAGGGGGCCCAAACGAGCAGTACTTC. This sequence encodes CASRLGGPNEQYF.